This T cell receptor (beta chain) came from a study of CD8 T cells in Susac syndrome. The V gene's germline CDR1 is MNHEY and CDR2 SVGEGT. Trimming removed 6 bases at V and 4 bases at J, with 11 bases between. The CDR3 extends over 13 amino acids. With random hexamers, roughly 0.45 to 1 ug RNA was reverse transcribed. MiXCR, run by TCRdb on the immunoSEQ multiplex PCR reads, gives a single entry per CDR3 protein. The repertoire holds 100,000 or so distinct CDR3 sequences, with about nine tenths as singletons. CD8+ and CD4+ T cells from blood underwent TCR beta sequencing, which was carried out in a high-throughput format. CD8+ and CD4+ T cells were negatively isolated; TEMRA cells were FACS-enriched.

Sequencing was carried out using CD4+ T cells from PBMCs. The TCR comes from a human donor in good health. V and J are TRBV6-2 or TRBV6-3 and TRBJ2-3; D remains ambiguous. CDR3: CASRRTGPDTQYF. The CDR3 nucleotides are TGTGCCAGCAGGAGGACCGGACCAGATACGCAGTATTTT.